Listed below are T cell receptor beta chains from one sample, sequenced in a study. Produced via immunoSEQ multiplex PCR; TCRdb's table is partial and in-frame only. The repertoire consists of 60,000 to 75,000 clones, with 80% to 95% occurring once and the leading ten covering approximately 4.4%. The sample taken for sequencing was PBMCs. The receptors here all came from a middle-aged man with rheumatoid arthritis. CDR3s include the opening cysteine and the closing phenylalanine or tryptophan. Each record gives: clone size, D gene, V gene, J gene, CDR3 DNA, CDR3 protein. The D gene is left open where the match is weak. The size of a clone is reported for some rows only, either as once, few or many, or as a class for expanded clones.

>NA|NA|TRBV19|TRBJ1-5
TGTGCCAGTACTAGGTTTGGTGGAAGCAATCAGCCCCAGCATTTT
CASTRFGGSNQPQHF
>NA|NA|TRBV25-1|TRBJ1-4
TGTGCCAGCAGTGTCGCAGGGTTCGATGAAAAACTGTTTTTT
CASSVAGFDEKLFF
>NA|NA|TRBV18|TRBJ2-1
TGTGCCAGCTCCTACCAGGGAAACGGGAATGAGCAGTTCTTC
CASSYQGNGNEQFF
>NA|NA|TRBV7-8|TRBJ1-6
TGTGCCAGCAGCTTACCTCCAGGGGTAGGGTCACCCCTCCACTTT
CASSLPPGVGSPLHF
>once|NA|TRBV10-2|TRBJ1-1
TGCGCCAGCAGTGAGGCAAGGGTAGGCACTGAAGCTTTCTTT
CASSEARVGTEAFF
>NA|TRBD1|TRBV9|TRBJ1-2
TGTGCCAGCAGCGAGGGACAGGGATTCTATGGCTACACCTTC
CASSEGQGFYGYTF
>NA|NA|TRBV7-9|TRBJ1-1
TGTGCCAGCAGCTTAATTGCCGGGGCGGAAGCTTTCTTT
CASSLIAGAEAFF
>NA|NA|TRBV6-5|TRBJ1-1
TGTGCCAGCAGCGACAGGCGGGGTGGCCAAGCTTTCTTT
CASSDRRGGQAFF
>NA|TRBD2|TRBV5-1|TRBJ2-7
TGCGCCAGCAGCCGCCTAGCGGGGGCCCCACTCGAGCAGTACTTC
CASSRLAGAPLEQYF
>NA|TRBD1|TRBV28|TRBJ2-7
TGTGCCAGTCACCGGGACAGTGGAGGCCGGGTTTCCTACGAGCAGTACTTC
CASHRDSGGRVSYEQYF
>NA|NA|TRBV2|TRBJ2-7
TGTGCCACCGCAGTTTCCACCTACGAGCAGTACTTC
CATAVSTYEQYF
>NA|TRBD1|TRBV19|TRBJ1-5
TGTGCCAGTAGTCAGACAGGGGGCAATCAGCCCCAGCATTTT
CASSQTGGNQPQHF
>NA|TRBD2|TRBV7-3|TRBJ2-3
TGTGCCAGCAGCCTGGTGCGGGAGGGCACAGATACGCAGTATTTT
CASSLVREGTDTQYF
>NA|NA|TRBV19|TRBJ1-1
TGTGCCAGTACCGGATACGCCCAGGACACTGAAGCTTTCTTT
CASTGYAQDTEAFF
>once|NA|TRBV7-3|TRBJ2-5
TGTGCCAGCAGCTTATCGGAACAAGAGACCCAGTACTTC
CASSLSEQETQYF
>NA|NA|TRBV10-2|TRBJ1-1
TGCGCCAGCAGGGAGGGGCTTCTGAACACTGAAGCTTTCTTT
CASREGLLNTEAFF
>once|NA|TRBV12-3/TRBV12-4|TRBJ1-6
TGTGCCAGCAGGTGGGACGGCACATCACCCCTCCACTTT
CASRWDGTSPLHF
>NA|TRBD1|TRBV7-2|TRBJ1-1
TGTGCCAGCAGCTTAGAGCCTAGGGTGGTGACAGGGCGGCACACTGAAGCTTTCTTT
CASSLEPRVVTGRHTEAFF
>NA|TRBD1|TRBV30|TRBJ1-2
TGTGCCTGGAGTGCCAAATCGACAGGGTTTGCTGGCTACACCTTC
CAWSAKSTGFAGYTF
>NA|NA|TRBV10-3|TRBJ1-1
TGTGCCATCAGTGAGTGGGTGAGGGGGGACACTGAAGCTTTCTTT
CAISEWVRGDTEAFF
>NA|TRBD2|TRBV9|TRBJ2-1
TGTGCCAGCAGCGGACTAGCGGGATCCAATGAGCAGTTCTTC
CASSGLAGSNEQFF
>NA|TRBD2|TRBV7-9|TRBJ2-1
TGTGCCAGCAGCTTAAGGCCGGGCGCTAGCGGGAGGGACTACAATGAGCAGTTCTTC
CASSLRPGASGRDYNEQFF
>once|TRBD1|TRBV7-2|TRBJ1-5
TGTGCCAGCAGCTTAGGGCGGGACAGAAATCAGCCCCAGCATTTT
CASSLGRDRNQPQHF
>NA|NA|TRBV19|TRBJ1-6
TGTGCCAGTAGTATTCTCGGGGTTCCCCTCCACTTT
CASSILGVPLHF
>NA|TRBD1|TRBV13|TRBJ1-1
TGTGCCAGCACGACCAGGGGGCGGGTAGGCACTGAAGCTTTCTTT
CASTTRGRVGTEAFF
>NA|NA|TRBV5-1|TRBJ2-4
TGCGCCAGCAGCTTGGCCGGGGGTTTTCAGTACTTC
CASSLAGGFQYF
>NA|NA|TRBV15|TRBJ1-5
TGTGCCACCTCCGATCAGCCGGGGGCGAGCAATCAGCCCCAGCATTTT
CATSDQPGASNQPQHF
>NA|NA|TRBV6-2/TRBV6-3|TRBJ2-1
TGTGCCAGCAGTTACGTCAGGGCGCCTGGGGGTGAGCAGTTCTTC
CASSYVRAPGGEQFF
>NA|NA|TRBV20-1|TRBJ1-2
TGCAGTGCTAGAGGGGGGTGGGCCCGACCCTTC
CSARGGWARPF
>NA|NA|TRBV9|TRBJ1-1
TGTGCCAGCAGCCTCCGGATGGACACTGAAGCTTTCTTT
CASSLRMDTEAFF
>NA|TRBD2|TRBV19|TRBJ2-5
TGTGCCAGTAGTATAGGGAGCGGGATGGGGGAAGAGACCCAGTACTTC
CASSIGSGMGEETQYF
>NA|NA|TRBV19|TRBJ1-5
TGTGCCAGTAGCGTCGGACAAAGGAGCAATCAGCCCCAGCATTTT
CASSVGQRSNQPQHF